One TCR beta chain is described in this entry. This sample stems from a study of blood T cell repertoires in COVID-19. On the study more broadly: There were acute and convalescent COVID-19 samples, and they came from the United States, Italy and Spain.

Sequenced by immunoSEQ multiplex PCR; TCRdb stores in-frame clones only, minus some. Altogether 100,000 or so clones are present, 85% to 95% being singletons, with the ten largest covering roughly 5.9%. CDR3 size: 13 residues. V was cut by 3 bases and J by 1 base, with 6 bases left in between. Per the germline V gene, CDR1 is SGHTA and CDR2 is FQGNSA. The receptor was derived from a woman aged 60 to 75 with active COVID-19. The sequenced material came from peripheral blood. The chain couples TRBV7-2 to TRBJ1-1, with D maybe TRBD1 (6 bases). The CDR3 DNA sequence: TGTGCCAGCAGCTTGACAGGGAACACTGAAGCTTTCTTT. It yields the protein CASSLTGNTEAFF.